The 8 T cell receptor beta chains reported below all come from one sample, sequenced in a study of T cell responses to AZD1222 COVID-19 vaccine. Profiled with immunoSEQ multiplex PCR; TCRdb holds only in-frame clones, not every one. In the table there are roughly 120,000 clones, 92% of which are singletons. This material consisted of peripheral blood, taken 28 days after the second AZD1222 dose. These receptor sequences come from an adult who received the AZD1222 COVID-19 vaccine.

The chain is built from TRBV6-5 and TRBJ2-5; 10 bases are shared with TRBD2. The germline V gene has CDR1 MNHEY and CDR2 SVGAGI. The length of the CDR3 is 15 residues. The J segment lost 5 bases and the V segment lost 5 bases, leaving 8 bases of the junction unmatched. This CDR3 is CASSPLAGGGETQYF. For the CDR3, the DNA is TGTGCCAGCAGTCCTTTAGCGGGAGGAGGCGAGACCCAGTACTTC.

The V gene is TRBV9, the J gene TRBJ2-3; the D gene is possibly TRBD2 (6 bases). The CDR3 covers 11 residues. Germline CDR1 SGDLS, CDR2 YYNGEE. Trimming shortened V by 7 bases and J by 3 bases, and 6 bases separated the two germline ends. Here the CDR3 DNA reads TGTGCCAGCGGGAGGACAGATACGCAGTATTTT. Protein sequence: CASGRTDTQYF.

CDR3: CASSLRTGDEKLFF. The DNA of the CDR3 is TGTGCCAGCAGCTTACGGACAGGGGATGAAAAACTGTTTTTT. This rearrangement joins TRBV7-9 to TRBJ1-4; 9 nucleotides match TRBD1. The CDR3 length is 14 residues. J was trimmed by 6 bases and V by 2 bases; bases with no gene match: 1. The germline CDR1 and CDR2 sequences are SEHNR and FQNEAQ (reference sequence).

CDR3 loop: CASSSPGDTQYF. CDR3 sequence (DNA): TGTGCCAGCAGCTCCCCCGGGGATACGCAGTATTTT. The chain employs TRBV5-4 and TRBJ2-3; D gene ambiguous. Looked up from germline, CDR1 is SGHNT and CDR2 is YYREEE (reference sequence). V shed 3 bases and J shed 6 bases, with 8 bases lying between them. This CDR3 region has 12 residues.

The J gene is TRBJ2-7, the V gene TRBV4-2; 7 bases align to TRBD1. The CDR3 has 15 residues. With 1 base clipped from V and 5 bases from J, the junction kept 8 bases outside the gene matches. Germline V CDR1 and CDR2: LGHNA, YNFKEQ. This chain's CDR3 is CASSQATGINHEQYF. CDR3 coding DNA: TGTGCCAGCAGCCAAGCGACAGGGATCAACCACGAGCAGTACTTC.

V and J are TRBV2 and TRBJ1-1; 10 nucleotides agree with TRBD1. V was clipped by 2 bases and J by 5 bases; unmatched bases: 5. CDR1 SNHLY and CDR2 FYNNEI come from the germline V gene. This CDR3 spans 15 amino acids. CDR3 nucleotide sequence: TGTGCCAGCAGTGAAAATGGACAGGGGGGGACTGAAGCTTTCTTT. As protein: CASSENGQGGTEAFF. Based on the CDR3 plus reference TRBV2 and TRBJ1-1, the full variable domain is EPEVTQTPSHQVTQMGQEVILRCVPISNHLYFYWYRQILGQKVEFLVSFYNNEISEKSEIFDDQFSVERPDGSNFTLKIRSTKLEDSAMYFCASSENGQGGTEAFFGQGTRLTVV.

The rearrangement uses TRBV2 and TRBJ2-1; unclear D gene. V gave up 8 bases and J gave up 0 bases, with 17 bases separating them. This CDR3 has 16 amino acids. Germline V CDR1 and CDR2: SNHLY, FYNNEI. CDR3 bases: TGTGCCAGCTGTTGTCGTGACTTGAGCTCCTACAATGAGCAGTTCTTC. This encodes CASCCRDLSSYNEQFF. Drawing the rest from reference TRBV2 and TRBJ2-1, the complete variable domain is EPEVTQTPSHQVTQMGQEVILRCVPISNHLYFYWYRQILGQKVEFLVSFYNNEISEKSEIFDDQFSVERPDGSNFTLKIRSTKLEDSAMYFCASCCRDLSSYNEQFFGPGTRLTVL.

J is TRBJ2-7 and V is TRBV29-1; weak D call: TRBD1 (6 bases). V lost 5 bases to trimming and J lost 2 bases, with 10 bases between them. The CDR3 loop spans 12 amino acids. Germline V gene sequence: CDR1 SQVTM, CDR2 ANQGSEA. The CDR3 DNA follows: TGCAGCGTTCGGGACACCCCCTACGAGCAGTACTTC. This translates into CSVRDTPYEQYF.